Shown below are 23 T cell receptor beta chains from a single sample sequenced in a study of regulatory dendritic cells for organ transplantation. The table came from immunoSEQ multiplex PCR; TCRdb's copy has only in-frame clones and leaves some out. The sample lists approximately 22,000 clones; roughly 85% were seen once. Allogeneic regulatory or mature dendritic cells were co-cultured for less than six days with CFSE-labeled sorted T cells at 1:10. No antigen has been assigned to these receptors. The sample was naive CD4+ T cells from blood cultured with dendritic cells. Subset indicated: CD45RA+ naive T cells. The receptors were sampled from a human donor in good health.

The chain is built from TRBV19 and TRBJ1-5, with a tentative D call TRBD1 (5 bases). Germline lookup yields CDR1 LNHDA and CDR2 SQIVND (reference sequence). V was shortened by 5 bases and J by 3 bases, with 8 bases between the two germline ends. The CDR3 has 13 amino acids. The CDR3 nucleotides are TGTGCCAGTAGTCTCAGGGACAATCAGCCCCAGCATTTT. It specifies CASSLRDNQPQHF.

This clone showed up just once. The rearrangement links TRBV4-2 to TRBJ2-1, with D maybe TRBD2 (6 bases). The V end lost 4 bases, the J end lost 4 bases, and 11 bases lay between the germline ends. Germline lookup yields CDR1 LGHNA and CDR2 YNFKEQ. The CDR3 consists of 14 residues. Here the CDR3 DNA reads TGTGCCAGCAGCCCTCGGACTATTTACAATGAGCAGTTCTTC. It encodes CASSPRTIYNEQFF.

The genes are TRBV29-1 and TRBJ1-2; D remains ambiguous. V dropped 6 bases and J dropped 4 bases, with 9 bases sitting between them. This CDR3 is 11 amino acids long. CDR1 is SQVTM, CDR2 ANQGSEA, per germline. The CDR3 DNA reads as TGCAGCGTCTCTGAGACCTATGGCTACACCTTC. Its translation: CSVSETYGYTF.

The rearrangement links TRBV6-4 to TRBJ2-7; the D gene could be TRBD1 or TRBD2 (7 bases each). Trimming removed 4 bases from V and 6 bases from J, with 16 bases in between. The CDR3 spans 14 residues. Looked up from germline, CDR1 is MRHNA and CDR2 is SNTAGT. Here the CDR3 reads CASSAQGGAVEQYF. The CDR3 coding sequence is TGTGCCAGCAGTGCGCAGGGGGGGGCCGTCGAGCAGTACTTC.

The chain combines TRBV19 with TRBJ2-2, with TRBD2 matching over 10 bases. Per the germline V gene, CDR1 is LNHDA and CDR2 is SQIVND (reference sequence). The CDR3 loop spans 18 amino acids. Trimming at V came to 6 bases and at J to 3 bases, leaving 13 bases not matched to a gene. In DNA, the CDR3 is TGTGCCAGTAGCACTTTGGGACTAGCGCCAGAGGACACCGGGGAGCTGTTTTTT. Translated: CASSTLGLAPEDTGELFF.

This chain connects TRBV30 to TRBJ2-7; a possible D gene is TRBD2 (6 bases). CDR1 GTSNPN and CDR2 SVGIG come from the germline V gene (reference sequence). This CDR3 contains 14 residues. Deletions cut 5 bases from V and 2 bases from J, with 16 bases between. The CDR3 nucleotides are TGTGCCTGGGGCCTCGGGACTGTGCCCTACGAGCAGTACTTC. This codes for CAWGLGTVPYEQYF.

The J gene is TRBJ2-3, the V gene TRBV5-1; 8 bases are a match to TRBD2. The germline CDR1 and CDR2 sequences are SGHRS and YFSETQ. The junction had 5 bases not matched to a gene; V was cut back by 4 bases and J by 4 bases. The length of the CDR3 is 14 residues. CDR3 nucleotide sequence: TGCGCCAGCAGCCCCGGACTAGCCTCAGATACGCAGTATTTT. Translating it yields CASSPGLASDTQYF. The variable domain in full, with the rest retrieved from reference TRBV5-1 and TRBJ2-3, is KAGVTQTPRYLIKTRGQQVTLSCSPISGHRSVSWYQQTPGQGLQFLFEYFSETQRNKGNFPGRFSGRQFSNSRSEMNVSTLELGDSALYLCASSPGLASDTQYFGPGTRLTVL.

J is TRBJ2-2 and V is TRBV4-3; D call uncertain. Trimming removed 4 bases at V and 0 bases at J, with 6 bases between. The CDR3 runs 14 residues. The germline V gene encodes CDR1 LGHNA and CDR2 YSLEER. CDR3 sequence reads: CASSRTTNTGELFF. CDR3 DNA: TGCGCCAGCAGCCGAACAACGAACACCGGGGAGCTGTTTTTT.

The chain combines TRBV18 with TRBJ2-7; 7 bases line up with TRBD1. Germline-derived CDR1 and CDR2 are KGHSH and LQKENI. J gave up 1 base and V 6 bases, and 3 bases lay outside the gene matches. CDR3 length: 13 residues. The CDR3 bases are TGTGCCAGCTCCGGGGACAGTTCCTACGAGCAGTACTTC. It codes for CASSGDSSYEQYF. Complete variable domain (other parts from reference TRBV18 and TRBJ2-7): NAGVMQNPRHLVRRRGQEARLRCSPMKGHSHVYWYRQLPEEGLKFMVYLQKENIIDESGMPKERFSAEFPKEGPSILRIQQVVRGDSAAYFCASSGDSSYEQYFGPGTRLTVT.

V and J are TRBV7-2 and TRBJ2-5; 9 positions match TRBD2. The CDR3 is made up of 16 amino acids. The trim removed 0 bases at V and 4 bases at J, leaving 6 bases unmatched. CDR1 is SGHTA, CDR2 FQGNSA, per germline. The CDR3 DNA follows: TGTGCCAGCAGCTTAGCGTCTAGCGGGATTTCAGAGACCCAGTACTTC. Protein product: CASSLASSGISETQYF.

The chain couples TRBV19 to TRBJ1-5, with 11 nucleotides matching TRBD1. This CDR3 region has 15 residues. V was pared by 10 bases and J by 6 bases, with 11 bases of the junction left unmatched. Germline V gives CDR1 LNHDA, CDR2 SQIVND (reference sequence). The CDR3 DNA is TGTGCCACCCGGACAGGGGGCTTAAGTAGTCAGCCCCAGCATTTT. Its translation: CATRTGGLSSQPQHF.

CDR3 bases: TGTGCCAGCAGCACAGGGGTGTCCTATGGCTACACCTTC. Translation: CASSTGVSYGYTF. This rearrangement joins TRBV2 to TRBJ1-2, with 7 bases identical to TRBD1. CDR3 length: 13 residues. Germline V gene lookup returns CDR1 SNHLY and CDR2 FYNNEI. Trimming took 6 bases from V and 4 from J; bases not matched to a gene: 5.

This clone was picked up one time. The J gene is TRBJ1-3, the V gene TRBV19; 8 bases line up with TRBD1. V gave up 5 bases and J gave up 7 bases; unmatched junction bases: 10. Germline assignment: CDR1 LNHDA and CDR2 SQIVND (reference sequence). The CDR3 totals 15 residues. CDR3 nucleotides: TGTGCCAGTAGTTCAGTATTCCGACAGGGGAACACCATATATTTT. As protein: CASSSVFRQGNTIYF. Filled out from reference TRBV19 and TRBJ1-3, the complete variable domain reads DGGITQSPKYLFRKEGQNVTLSCEQNLNHDAMYWYRQDPGQGLRLIYYSQIVNDFQKGDIAEGYSVSREKKESFPLTVTSAQKNPTAFYLCASSSVFRQGNTIYFGEGSWLTVV.

This clone turned up a few times. The chain recombines TRBV5-4 with TRBJ1-2; 7 bases are a match to TRBD1. CDR1 is SGHNT, CDR2 YYREEE, per germline (reference sequence). The CDR3 contains 15 residues. V was clipped by 5 bases and J by 4 bases; unmatched bases: 11. CDR3 bases: TGTGCCAGCAGTCCCGACAGGGACCCCGTCTATGGCTACACCTTC. Encoded protein: CASSPDRDPVYGYTF.

The chain links TRBV10-2 to TRBJ2-5; no clear D gene. V lost 10 bases to trimming and J lost 5 bases, with 14 bases between them. The CDR3 is 12 amino acids. Looked up from germline, CDR1 is WSHSY and CDR2 is SAAADI. The CDR3, as DNA: TGCGCCATGGGAAGGGTCCAGGAGACCCAGTACTTC. Amino acid sequence: CAMGRVQETQYF.

This clone was recorded only once. V usage is TRBV28 and J usage is TRBJ2-7; D perhaps matches TRBD1 (6 bases). With 2 bases removed from V and 1 base from J, the gap between germline ends came to 12 bases. Germline V lookup: CDR1 MDHEN, CDR2 SYDVKM. The CDR3 is 15 amino acids. The CDR3 reads CASSLPGQRSYEQYF. CDR3 in DNA: TGTGCCAGCAGTTTACCTGGACAGCGGTCCTACGAGCAGTACTTC. Looking up the rest from reference TRBV28 and TRBJ2-7 gives the full variable domain: DVKVTQSSRYLVKRTGEKVFLECVQDMDHENMFWYRQDPGLGLRLIYFSYDVKMKEKGDIPEGYSVSREKKERFSLILESASTNQTSMYLCASSLPGQRSYEQYFGPGTRLTVT.

The rearrangement uses TRBV2 and TRBJ1-6; the D gene is possibly TRBD1 (6 bases). The CDR3 totals 14 residues. Per germline, CDR1 SNHLY and CDR2 FYNNEI. Trimming pared 8 bases from V and 10 bases from J, leaving 18 bases between. CDR3 loop: CASYSPGVGSPLHF. The CDR3 DNA reads TGTGCCAGCTATTCCCCAGGGGTAGGATCACCCCTCCACTTT.

V and J are TRBV5-4 and TRBJ1-2; a possible D gene is TRBD1 (6 bases). The CDR3 covers 12 residues. V lost 0 bases to trimming and J lost 8 bases, with 8 bases between them. The germline gives CDR1 SGHNT, CDR2 YYREEE (reference sequence). Here the CDR3 reads CASSLDTGGYTF. CDR3 DNA sequence: TGTGCCAGCAGCTTGGACACAGGGGGCTACACCTTC.

This clone was found a few times. The chain employs TRBV5-4 and TRBJ2-7, with 8 bases identical to TRBD2. Germline values: CDR1 SGHNT, CDR2 YYREEE (reference sequence). The junction had 5 bases not matched to a gene; V was cut back by 6 bases and J by 0 bases. CDR3 length equals 14 residues. CDR3 in amino acids: CASMPGTSSYEQYF. In DNA, the CDR3 is TGTGCCAGCATGCCCGGGACTAGCTCCTACGAGCAGTACTTC.

The J gene is TRBJ1-4, the V gene TRBV9, with 10 bases fitting TRBD1. Unmatched junction bases numbered 16, after V lost 4 bases and J lost 7 bases. Germline V lookup: CDR1 SGDLS, CDR2 YYNGEE. The CDR3 is 18 amino acids. CDR3 sequence: CASSSNRRKTGGGEKLFF. The CDR3 region has the DNA TGTGCCAGCAGCTCAAACCGGCGAAAGACAGGGGGCGGTGAAAAACTGTTTTTT.

This chain joins TRBV5-4 and TRBJ2-5, with D possibly matching TRBD2 (6 bases). The CDR3 is 15 residues long. Germline CDR1 SGHNT, CDR2 YYREEE (reference sequence). Trimming left V 0 bases short and J 5 bases short, with 14 bases between. CDR3 loop: CASSLGGGVSETQYF. For the CDR3, the DNA is TGTGCCAGCAGCTTGGGTGGAGGGGTATCGGAGACCCAGTACTTC.

The table lists this clone with a count of one. The V and J genes are TRBV6-5 and TRBJ1-2; weak D call: TRBD1 (5 bases). The length of the CDR3 is 12 residues. Per germline, CDR1 MNHEY and CDR2 SVGAGI. V lost 8 bases to trimming and J lost 6 bases, with 13 bases between them. Here the CDR3 reads CASGRGNDGYTF. CDR3 nucleotide sequence: TGTGCCAGCGGGCGGGGGAACGATGGCTACACCTTC.

The V gene is TRBV19, the J gene TRBJ2-3; 7 nucleotides align to TRBD2. Trimming took 3 bases from V and 4 from J; bases not matched to a gene: 13. The CDR3 contains 17 residues. Germline CDR1 reads LNHDA; CDR2 reads SQIVND (reference sequence). This CDR3 reads CASSIVSGLGISDTQYF. CDR3 nucleotides: TGTGCCAGTAGTATCGTCTCCGGACTAGGCATTTCAGATACGCAGTATTTT.